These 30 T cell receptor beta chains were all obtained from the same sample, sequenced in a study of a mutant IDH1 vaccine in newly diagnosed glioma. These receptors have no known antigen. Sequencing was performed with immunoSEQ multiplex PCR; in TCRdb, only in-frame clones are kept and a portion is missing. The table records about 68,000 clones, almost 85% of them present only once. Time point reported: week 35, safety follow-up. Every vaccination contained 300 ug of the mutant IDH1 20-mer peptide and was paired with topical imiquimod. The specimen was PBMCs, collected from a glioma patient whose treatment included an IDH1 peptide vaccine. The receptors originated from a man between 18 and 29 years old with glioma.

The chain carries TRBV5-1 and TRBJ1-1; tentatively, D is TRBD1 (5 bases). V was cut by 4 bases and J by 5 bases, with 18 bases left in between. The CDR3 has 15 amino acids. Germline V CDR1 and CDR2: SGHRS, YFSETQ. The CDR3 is CASSLWGGSGTEAFF. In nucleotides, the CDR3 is TGCGCCAGCAGCCTCTGGGGGGGGTCGGGAACTGAAGCTTTCTTT.

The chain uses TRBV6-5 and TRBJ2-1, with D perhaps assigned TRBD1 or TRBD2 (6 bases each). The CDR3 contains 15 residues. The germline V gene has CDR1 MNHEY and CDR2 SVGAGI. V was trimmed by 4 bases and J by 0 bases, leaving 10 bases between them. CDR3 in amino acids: CASSSGASSYNEQFF. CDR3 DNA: TGTGCCAGCAGTTCGGGGGCAAGCTCCTACAATGAGCAGTTCTTC.

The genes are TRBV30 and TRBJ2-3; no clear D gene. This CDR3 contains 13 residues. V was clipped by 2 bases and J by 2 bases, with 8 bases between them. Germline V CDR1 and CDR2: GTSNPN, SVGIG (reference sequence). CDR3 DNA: TGTGCCTGGAGTTCTACCTACACAGATACGCAGTATTTT. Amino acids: CAWSSTYTDTQYF.

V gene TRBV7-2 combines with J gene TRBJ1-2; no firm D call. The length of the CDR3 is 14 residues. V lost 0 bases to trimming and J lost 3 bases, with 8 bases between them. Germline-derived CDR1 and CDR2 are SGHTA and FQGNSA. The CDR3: CASSLAAGDYGYTF. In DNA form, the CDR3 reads TGTGCCAGCAGCTTAGCGGCCGGGGACTATGGCTACACCTTC.

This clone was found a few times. In DNA form, the CDR3 reads TGTGCCAGCATGAAGGACAGGGGGCTCACTGAAGCTTTCTTT. It translates to CASMKDRGLTEAFF. This chain links TRBV27 with TRBJ1-1; 11 nucleotides agree with TRBD1. This CDR3 spans 14 amino acids. Germline assignment: CDR1 MNHEY and CDR2 SMNVEV (reference sequence). V shed 7 bases, J shed 4 bases, and the junction held 5 bases outside the gene matches.

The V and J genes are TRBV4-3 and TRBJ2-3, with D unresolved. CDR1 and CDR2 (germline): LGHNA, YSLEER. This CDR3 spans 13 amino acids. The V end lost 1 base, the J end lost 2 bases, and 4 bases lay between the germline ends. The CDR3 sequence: CASSQGLTDTQYF. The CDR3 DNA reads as TGCGCCAGCAGCCAAGGGCTCACAGATACGCAGTATTTT.

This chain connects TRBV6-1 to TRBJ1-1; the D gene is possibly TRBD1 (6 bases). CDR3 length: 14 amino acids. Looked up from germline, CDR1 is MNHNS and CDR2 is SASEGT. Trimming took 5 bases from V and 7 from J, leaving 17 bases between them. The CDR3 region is CASSFLRGWDEAFF. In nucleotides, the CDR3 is TGTGCCAGCAGTTTCCTCAGGGGCTGGGATGAAGCTTTCTTT.

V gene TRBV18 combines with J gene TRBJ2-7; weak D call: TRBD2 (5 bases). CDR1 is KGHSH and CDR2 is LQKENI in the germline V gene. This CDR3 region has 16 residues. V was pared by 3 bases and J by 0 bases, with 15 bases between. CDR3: CASSPSRAPRSYEQYF. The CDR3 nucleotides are TGTGCCAGCTCACCGTCGAGGGCCCCTCGCTCCTACGAGCAGTACTTC.

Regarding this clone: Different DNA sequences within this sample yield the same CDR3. The CDR3 DNA reads as TGCGCCAGCAGCCCTGACAGGGGGCTTGGAAATGAGCAGTTCTTC. Its protein product is CASSPDRGLGNEQFF. This chain connects TRBV4-3 to TRBJ2-1; 10 nucleotides line up with TRBD1. Germline V gene sequence: CDR1 LGHNA, CDR2 YSLEER. The CDR3 is 15 amino acids. The trim removed 4 bases at V and 7 bases at J, leaving 7 bases unmatched.

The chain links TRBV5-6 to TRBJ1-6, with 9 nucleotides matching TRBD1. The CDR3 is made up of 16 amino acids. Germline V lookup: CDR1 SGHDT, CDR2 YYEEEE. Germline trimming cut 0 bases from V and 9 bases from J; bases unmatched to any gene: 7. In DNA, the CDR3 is TGTGCCAGCAGCTTGGGATCGGGACAGGGCTTTTCACCCCTCCACTTT. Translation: CASSLGSGQGFSPLHF.

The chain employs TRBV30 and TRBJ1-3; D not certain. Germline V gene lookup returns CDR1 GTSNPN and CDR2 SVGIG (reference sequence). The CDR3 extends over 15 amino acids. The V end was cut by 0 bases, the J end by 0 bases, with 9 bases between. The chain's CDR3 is CAWSVNGLSGNTIYF. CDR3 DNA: TGTGCCTGGAGTGTAAACGGGCTCTCTGGAAACACCATATATTTT.

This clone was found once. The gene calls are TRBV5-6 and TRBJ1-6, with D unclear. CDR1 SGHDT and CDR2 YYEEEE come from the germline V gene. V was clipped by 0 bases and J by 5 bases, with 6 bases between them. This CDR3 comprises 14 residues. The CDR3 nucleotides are TGTGCCAGCAGCTTGGTTGGGAATAATTCACCCCTCCACTTT. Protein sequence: CASSLVGNNSPLHF.

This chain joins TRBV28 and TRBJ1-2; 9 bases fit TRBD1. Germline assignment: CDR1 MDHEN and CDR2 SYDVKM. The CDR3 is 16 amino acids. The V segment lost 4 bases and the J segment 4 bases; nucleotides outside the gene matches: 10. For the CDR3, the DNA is TGTGCCAGCAGTTCGATGGGACAGGGAAGGACCTATGGCTACACCTTC. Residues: CASSSMGQGRTYGYTF.

The CDR3 is CASSQEGSGYRNTIYF. CDR3 sequence (DNA): TGCGCCAGCAGCCAAGAGGGGTCGGGATACAGAAACACCATATATTTT. This chain joins TRBV4-3 and TRBJ1-3; D is uncertain. The V end was cut by 0 bases, the J end by 5 bases, with 14 bases between. From germline, CDR1 is LGHNA and CDR2 YSLEER. The CDR3 loop spans 16 amino acids.

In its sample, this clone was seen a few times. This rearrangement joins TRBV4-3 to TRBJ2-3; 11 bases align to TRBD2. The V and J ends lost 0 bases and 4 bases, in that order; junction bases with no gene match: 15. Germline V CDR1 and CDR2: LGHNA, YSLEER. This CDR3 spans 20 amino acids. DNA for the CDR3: TGCGCCAGCAGCCAAGATGGAGCTAGCGGGAGGCTCAAGCGGCCAGATACGCAGTATTTT. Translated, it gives CASSQDGASGRLKRPDTQYF.

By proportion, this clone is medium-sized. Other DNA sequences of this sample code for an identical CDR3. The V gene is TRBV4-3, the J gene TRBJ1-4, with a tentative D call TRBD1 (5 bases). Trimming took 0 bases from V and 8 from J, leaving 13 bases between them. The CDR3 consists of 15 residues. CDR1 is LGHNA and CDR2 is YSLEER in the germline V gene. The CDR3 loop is CASSQDRGAGEKLFF. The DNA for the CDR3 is TGCGCCAGCAGCCAAGATCGTGGGGCGGGCGAAAAACTGTTTTTT.

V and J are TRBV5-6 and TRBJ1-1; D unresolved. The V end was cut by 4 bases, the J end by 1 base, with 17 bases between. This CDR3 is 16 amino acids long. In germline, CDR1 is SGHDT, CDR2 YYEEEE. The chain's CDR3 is CASSQITSRRNTEAFF. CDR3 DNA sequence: TGTGCCAGCAGCCAAATCACGTCGAGAAGGAACACTGAAGCTTTCTTT. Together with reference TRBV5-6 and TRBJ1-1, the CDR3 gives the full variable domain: DAGVTQSPTHLIKTRGQQVTLRCSPKSGHDTVSWYQQALGQGPQFIFQYYEEEERQRGNFPDRFSGHQFPNYSSELNVNALLLGDSALYLCASSQITSRRNTEAFFGQGTRLTVV.

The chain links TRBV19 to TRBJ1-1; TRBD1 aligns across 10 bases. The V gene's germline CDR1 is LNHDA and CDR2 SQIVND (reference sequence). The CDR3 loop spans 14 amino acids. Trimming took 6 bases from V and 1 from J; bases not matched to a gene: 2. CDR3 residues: CASSWTGGNTEAFF. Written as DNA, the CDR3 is TGTGCCAGTAGCTGGACAGGGGGGAACACTGAAGCTTTCTTT.

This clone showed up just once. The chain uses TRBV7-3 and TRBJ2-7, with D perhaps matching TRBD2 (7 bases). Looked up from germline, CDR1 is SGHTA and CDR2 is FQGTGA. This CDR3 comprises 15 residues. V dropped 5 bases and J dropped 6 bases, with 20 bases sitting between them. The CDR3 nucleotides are TGTGCCAGCAGCCCACAAAGGGGGGGGGTGAGCGAGCAGTACTTC. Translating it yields CASSPQRGGVSEQYF.

In DNA, the CDR3 is TGTGCCAGCTCGCCATTTGACATATCCTACGAGCAGTACTTC. Translating gives CASSPFDISYEQYF. The chain carries TRBV18 and TRBJ2-7; D call uncertain. Per the germline V gene, CDR1 is KGHSH and CDR2 is LQKENI. This CDR3 region has 14 residues. V lost 6 bases, J lost 1 base, and 13 bases lay in between.

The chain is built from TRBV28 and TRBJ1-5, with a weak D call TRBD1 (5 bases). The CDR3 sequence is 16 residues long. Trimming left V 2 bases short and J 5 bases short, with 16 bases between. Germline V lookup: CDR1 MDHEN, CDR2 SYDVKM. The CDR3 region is CASSLAMARAHQPQHF. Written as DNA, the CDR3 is TGTGCCAGCAGTTTAGCAATGGCCAGGGCCCATCAGCCCCAGCATTTT.

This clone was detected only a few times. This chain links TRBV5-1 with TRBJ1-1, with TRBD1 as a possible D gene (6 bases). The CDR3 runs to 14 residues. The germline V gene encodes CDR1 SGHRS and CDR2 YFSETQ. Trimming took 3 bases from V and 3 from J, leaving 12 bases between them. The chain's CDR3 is CASSWDNAHTEAFF. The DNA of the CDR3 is TGCGCCAGCAGCTGGGACAATGCGCACACTGAAGCTTTCTTT.

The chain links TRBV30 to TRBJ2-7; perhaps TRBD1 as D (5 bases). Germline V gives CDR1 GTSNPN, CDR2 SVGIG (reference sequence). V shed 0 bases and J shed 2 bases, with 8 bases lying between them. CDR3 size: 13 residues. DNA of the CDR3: TGTGCCTGGAGTGTCGACAGAACCTACGAGCAGTACTTC. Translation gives CAWSVDRTYEQYF.

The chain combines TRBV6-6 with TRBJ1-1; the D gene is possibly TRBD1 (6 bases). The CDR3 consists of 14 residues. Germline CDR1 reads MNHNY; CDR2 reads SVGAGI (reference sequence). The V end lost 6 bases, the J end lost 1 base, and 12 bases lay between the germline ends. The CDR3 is CASRKTDRNTEAFF. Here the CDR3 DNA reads TGTGCCAGCAGGAAGACGGACAGGAACACTGAAGCTTTCTTT.

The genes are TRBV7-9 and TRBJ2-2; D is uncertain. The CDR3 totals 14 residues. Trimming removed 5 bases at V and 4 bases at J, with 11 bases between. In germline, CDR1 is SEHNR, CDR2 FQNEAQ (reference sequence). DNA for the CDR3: TGTGCCAGCAGCGCCGTGTCCGTCACCGGGGAGCTGTTTTTT. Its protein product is CASSAVSVTGELFF. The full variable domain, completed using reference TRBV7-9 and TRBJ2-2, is DTGVSQNPRHKITKRGQNVTFRCDPISEHNRLYWYRQTLGQGPEFLTYFQNEAQLEKSRLLSDRFSAERPKGSFSTLEIQRTEQGDSAMYLCASSAVSVTGELFFGEGSRLTVL.

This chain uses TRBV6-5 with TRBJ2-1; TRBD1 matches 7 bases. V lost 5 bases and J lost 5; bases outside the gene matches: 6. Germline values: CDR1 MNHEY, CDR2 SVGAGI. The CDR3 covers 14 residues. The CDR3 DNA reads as TGTGCCAGCAGTAGGGACAGTCTAAACAATGAGCAGTTCTTC. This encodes CASSRDSLNNEQFF.

DNA for the CDR3: TGTGCCAGCAGTTTCTCCCTGGGGGCTGGAAACACTGAAGCTTTCTTT. Translation: CASSFSLGAGNTEAFF. The rearrangement joins TRBV28 to TRBJ1-1, with a possible D match to TRBD1 (6 bases). Germline V gene data show CDR1 as MDHEN and CDR2 as SYDVKM. Trimming took 3 bases from V and 2 from J, leaving 16 bases between them. The CDR3 covers 16 residues.

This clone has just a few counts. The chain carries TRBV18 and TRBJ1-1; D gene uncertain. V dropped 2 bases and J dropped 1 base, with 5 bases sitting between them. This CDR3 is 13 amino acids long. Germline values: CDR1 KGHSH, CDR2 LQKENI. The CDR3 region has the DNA TGTGCCAGCTCACCAGGGCCGAACACTGAAGCTTTCTTT. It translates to CASSPGPNTEAFF. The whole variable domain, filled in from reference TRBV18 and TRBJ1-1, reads NAGVMQNPRHLVRRRGQEARLRCSPMKGHSHVYWYRQLPEEGLKFMVYLQKENIIDESGMPKERFSAEFPKEGPSILRIQQVVRGDSAAYFCASSPGPNTEAFFGQGTRLTVV.

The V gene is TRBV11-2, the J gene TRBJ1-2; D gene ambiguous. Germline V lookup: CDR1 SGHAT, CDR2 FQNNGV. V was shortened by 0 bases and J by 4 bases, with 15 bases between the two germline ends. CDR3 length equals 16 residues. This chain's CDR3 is CASSLDQAGLGYGYTF. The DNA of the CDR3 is TGTGCCAGCAGCTTAGATCAGGCAGGACTAGGCTATGGCTACACCTTC.

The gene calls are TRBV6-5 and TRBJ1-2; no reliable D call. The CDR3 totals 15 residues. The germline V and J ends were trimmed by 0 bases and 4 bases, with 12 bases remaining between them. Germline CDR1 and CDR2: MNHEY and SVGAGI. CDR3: CASSYSYTAPYGYTF. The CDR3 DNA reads TGTGCCAGCAGTTACTCGTATACAGCACCCTATGGCTACACCTTC.